This TCR beta chain was documented in a study of regulatory T cells in long-lasting Graves disease. Broader study findings: A greater number of public clonotypes (about 3,000) was shared by persistent patients than by new patients (just over 950).

Time point given: persistent/refractory GD, antithyroid drugs over 5 years with positive TRAb. The authors made the TCR library using RNA they extracted from PBMCs. With iRepertoire HTBI primers and Arm-PCR of CDR3 regions, TCR beta libraries were built. Authors' methods: The identification of approximately 62 TRBV and roughly 15 TRBJ segments was made across samples. TCRdb reprocessed the multiplex PCR reads via MiXCR and lists one record per CDR3 protein. The V and J calls were determined by TCRdb, not by the authors. Of roughly 500,000 distinct CDR3 sequences listed, 20% to 25% are singletons. There are 14 residues in the CDR3. Trimming at V came to 3 bases and at J to 6 bases, leaving 7 bases not matched to a gene. In germline, CDR1 is SGDLS, CDR2 YYNGEE. This clonotype was observed a handful of times. No antigen is known for it.

This chain uses TRBV9 with TRBJ2-5; 8 bases line up with TRBD1. This specimen consisted of peripheral blood mononuclear cells (PBMCs), obtained when the disease was refractory, from a patient treated with antithyroid drugs. The receptor comes from a female donor with Graves disease. CDR3 in DNA: TGTGCCAGCAGCGCCTGGACAGGGAGGAAGACCCAGTACTTC. Translation: CASSAWTGRKTQYF.